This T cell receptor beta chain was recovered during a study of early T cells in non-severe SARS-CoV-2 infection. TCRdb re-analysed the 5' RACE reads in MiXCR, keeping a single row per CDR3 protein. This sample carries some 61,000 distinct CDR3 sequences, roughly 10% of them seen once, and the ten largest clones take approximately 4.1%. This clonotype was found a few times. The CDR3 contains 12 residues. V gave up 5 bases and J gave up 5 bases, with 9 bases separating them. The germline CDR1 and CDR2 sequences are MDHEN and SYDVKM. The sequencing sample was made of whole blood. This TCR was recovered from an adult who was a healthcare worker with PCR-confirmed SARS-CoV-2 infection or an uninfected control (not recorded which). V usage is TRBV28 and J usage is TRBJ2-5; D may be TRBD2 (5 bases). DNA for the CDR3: TGTGCCAGCAGTAGGGAGTATGAGACCCAGTACTTC. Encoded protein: CASSREYETQYF.